This T cell receptor (beta chain) stems from a study of T cells in Graves' hyperthyroidism and ophthalmopathy. Amplified TCR beta CDR3 regions derived from RNA transcripts. In the first-round RT-PCR of the TCR CDR3, the HTBI primer set was used. TCRdb recomputed calls from the multiplex PCR reads with MiXCR, one row per CDR3 protein. Of under 400,000 distinct CDR3 sequences in the sample, 20% to 25% are singletons; the top ten hold less than 75%. This clonotype was recorded at least ten times. J gave up 2 bases and V 1 base, and 12 bases lay outside the gene matches. Germline V CDR1 and CDR2: SGHNT, YENEEA. The CDR3 is 18 amino acids.

The V call is TRBV11-3, the J call TRBJ2-7; 9 bases align to TRBD1. The sequenced material came from blood. The source is a man over 45 with Graves' hyperthyroidism. CDR3 nucleotides: TGTGCCAGCAGCTTAGTCTCGGGGACAGGGTCCCTTGCCTACGAGCAGTACTTC. Protein sequence: CASSLVSGTGSLAYEQYF.